The TCR beta chain described here comes from a study of blood T cells in healthy people across ages. Study-level findings and limits: Higher diversity and more naive CD4+ cells were features of long-lived donors, compared to aged donors.

In terms of origin and age, donors were healthy Caucasian individuals from Russia aged about 6 to 90. Peripheral blood was drawn, about 9.7 milliliters per donor. Alongside a J-beta primer mix, a sample-barcoded 5' primer served in a second PCR lasting 7 to 11 cycles. Tagging of each cDNA molecule was performed by a template-switch adaptor with 12 random nucleotides. TCRdb used MiXCR to reprocess the 5' RACE reads, holding one entry per CDR3 protein. The data contain roughly 1.4 million distinct CDR3 sequences, roughly 64% of them singletons. The germline gives CDR1 LGHNA, CDR2 YNFKEQ. The CDR3 covers 17 residues. The V gene lost 0 bases and the J gene lost 5 bases, with 19 bases spanning the gap. Points on this clonotype: Its cognate antigen is unknown.

This rearrangement joins TRBV4-2 to TRBJ2-5, with D perhaps matching TRBD1 or TRBD2 (6 bases each). This receptor was taken from a man younger than 35 in good health. Sequencing input: blood. The CDR3 reads CASSQDLPGAVRETQYF. In nucleotides, the CDR3 is TGTGCCAGCAGCCAAGATCTGCCGGGGGCGGTCCGGGAGACCCAGTACTTC.